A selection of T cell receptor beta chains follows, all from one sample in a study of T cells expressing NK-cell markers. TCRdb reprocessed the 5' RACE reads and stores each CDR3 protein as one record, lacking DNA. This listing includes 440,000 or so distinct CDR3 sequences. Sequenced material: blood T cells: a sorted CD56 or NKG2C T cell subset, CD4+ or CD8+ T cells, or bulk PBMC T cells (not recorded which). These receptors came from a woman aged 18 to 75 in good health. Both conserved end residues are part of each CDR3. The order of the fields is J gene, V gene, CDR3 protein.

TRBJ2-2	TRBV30	CAWGQGANTGELFF
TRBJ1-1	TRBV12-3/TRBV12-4	CASSPNWGAGSEAFF
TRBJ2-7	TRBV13	CASSLGRGRRGFSYEQYF
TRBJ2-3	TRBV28	CASHRGRHTDTQYF
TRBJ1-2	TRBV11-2	CASSPGTGVDYGYTF
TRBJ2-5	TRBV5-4	CASSFGDRGRETQYF
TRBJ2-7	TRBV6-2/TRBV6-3	CASQGAIGIVYEQYF
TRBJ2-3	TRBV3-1	CASSQGSTTDTQYF
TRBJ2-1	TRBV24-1	CATSDSGTGSFEQFF
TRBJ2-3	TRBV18	CASSPTRDSNTDTQYF
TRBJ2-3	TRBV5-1	CASAVLAGGTSTDTQYF
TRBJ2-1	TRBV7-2	CASSSDSFLSYNEQFF
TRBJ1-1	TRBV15	CATSGHRGAEAFF
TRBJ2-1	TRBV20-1	CSARDPANRGNEQFF
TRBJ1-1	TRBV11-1	CASSLNGMGAFF
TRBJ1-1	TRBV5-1	CASSFRDRRNTEAFF
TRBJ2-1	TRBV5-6	CASSLVVAGLSSYNEQFF
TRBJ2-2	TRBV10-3	CAISEIADAGELFF
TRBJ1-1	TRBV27	CASSPKDRGWELYTEAFF
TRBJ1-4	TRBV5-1	CASSQGDRRVAEKLFF
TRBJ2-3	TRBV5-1	CASSLGSDTDTQYF
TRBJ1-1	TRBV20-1	CSARDRGAEAFF
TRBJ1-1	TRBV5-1	CASRLNGDSEAFF
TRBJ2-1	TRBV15	CATSRDGTSGSYNEQFF
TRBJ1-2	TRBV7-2	CASSSGRGLYGYTF
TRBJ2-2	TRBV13	CASSLVAGAGELFF
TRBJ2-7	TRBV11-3	CASSLESSYEQYF
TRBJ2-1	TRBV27	CASSLSGAGGLYNEQFF
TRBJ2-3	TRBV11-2	CASSLNQARGADTQYF
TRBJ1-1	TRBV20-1	CSARVPGQGIAFF
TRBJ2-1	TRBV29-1	CSARRGRQNNEQFF
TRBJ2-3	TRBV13	CASSTPLFTDTQYF
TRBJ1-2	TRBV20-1	CSARRGGWTDYGYTF
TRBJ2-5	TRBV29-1	CSVLSGGETQYF
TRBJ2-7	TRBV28	CASSPFRYEQYF
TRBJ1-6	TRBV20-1	CSARAGGSNNSPLHF
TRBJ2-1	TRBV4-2	CASSRGLYNEQFF
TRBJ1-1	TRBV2	CASSVSGNTEAFF
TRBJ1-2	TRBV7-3	CASSLKCSGGYTF
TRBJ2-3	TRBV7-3	CASTTPGTSIGDTQYF